The following is a TCR beta chain sequence with its context. Its antigen is undetermined. The treatment was: some 20 received Ad26.COV2.S at low or high dose, single or two shots; 5 received placebo; per-sample allocation not given. The study sampled participants on day 63 after the first vaccine or placebo injection. Using immunoSEQ multiplex PCR, the repertoire was profiled, and TCRdb retains in-frame clones only, with some absent. This table holds some 340,000 clones, around four fifths found once. These data belong to a study of Ad26.COV2.S vaccination and SARS-CoV-2 variants. Germline V gene lookup returns CDR1 WNHNN and CDR2 SYGVQD (reference sequence). J lost 5 bases, V lost 6 bases, and 3 bases had no gene match. There are 13 residues in the CDR3. Notes on the study in general: People who got the vaccine or the placebo had similar non-spike TCR breadth.

The chain combines TRBV10-1 with TRBJ2-3; TRBD2 aligns across 9 bases. Sequenced here: peripheral blood, sampled in a trial of Ad26.COV2.S vaccine versus placebo. The TCR originated in a person aged 18-65 years who received the Ad26.COV2.S COVID-19 vaccine or a placebo. The CDR3 loop reads CASRAGGRDTQYF. The CDR3 DNA reads TGCGCCAGCAGGGCGGGGGGGAGAGATACGCAGTATTTT.